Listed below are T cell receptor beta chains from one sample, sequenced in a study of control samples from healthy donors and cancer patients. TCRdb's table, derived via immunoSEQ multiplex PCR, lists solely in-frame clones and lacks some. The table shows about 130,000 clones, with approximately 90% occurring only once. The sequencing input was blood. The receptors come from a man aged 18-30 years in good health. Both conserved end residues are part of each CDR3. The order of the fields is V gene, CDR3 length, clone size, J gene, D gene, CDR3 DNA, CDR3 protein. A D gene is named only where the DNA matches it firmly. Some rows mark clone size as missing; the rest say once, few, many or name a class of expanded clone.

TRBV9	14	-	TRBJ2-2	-	TGTGCCAGCAGCCTCCCTTTGGTTTCCGGGGAGCTGTTTTTT	CASSLPLVSGELFF
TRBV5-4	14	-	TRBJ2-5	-	TGTGCCAGCAGCTCAAAGACCGAGTCGGAGACCCAGTACTTC	CASSSKTESETQYF
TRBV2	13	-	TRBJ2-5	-	TGTGCCAGCACCAGGCTCACACGAGAGACCCAGTACTTC	CASTRLTRETQYF
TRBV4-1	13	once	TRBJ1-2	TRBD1	TGCGCCAGCAGGGCGACAGGGATCTATGGCTACACCTTC	CASRATGIYGYTF
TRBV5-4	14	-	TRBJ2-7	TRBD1	TGTGCCAGCAGCCAGGACAGGGGAGGTTACGAGCAGTACTTC	CASSQDRGGYEQYF
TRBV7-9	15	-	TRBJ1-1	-	TGTGCCAGCAGCGGGGGGACGTTCCCAAACACTGAAGCTTTCTTT	CASSGGTFPNTEAFF
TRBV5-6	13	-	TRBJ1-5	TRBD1	TGTGCCAGCAGCTCACAGGGGAATCAGCCCCAGCATTTT	CASSSQGNQPQHF
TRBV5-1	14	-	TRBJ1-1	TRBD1	TGCGCCAGCAGCGAGGGGGCCCCGGGCACTGAAGCTTTCTTT	CASSEGAPGTEAFF
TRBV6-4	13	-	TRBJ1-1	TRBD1	TGTGCCAGCAGCCGGACAGGGAACACTGAAGCTTTCTTT	CASSRTGNTEAFF
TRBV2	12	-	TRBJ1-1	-	TGTGCCAGCAGTGTTCGGAACACTGAAGCTTTCTTT	CASSVRNTEAFF
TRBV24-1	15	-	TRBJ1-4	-	TGTGCCACCAGTGAACGCCGGGACGGGAATGAAAAACTGTTTTTT	CATSERRDGNEKLFF
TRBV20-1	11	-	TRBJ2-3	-	TGCAGTGCTAGTGTTCCAGATACGCAGTATTTT	CSASVPDTQYF
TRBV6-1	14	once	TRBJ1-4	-	TGTGCCAGCAGTGAGGAGGGGACAAGTGAAAAACTGTTTTTT	CASSEEGTSEKLFF
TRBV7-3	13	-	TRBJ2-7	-	TGTGCCAGCAGCTTTCTACAGGGTTACGAGCAGTACTTC	CASSFLQGYEQYF
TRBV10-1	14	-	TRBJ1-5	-	TGCGCCAGCAATTCAGGGCCTTTCAATCAGCCCCAGCATTTT	CASNSGPFNQPQHF
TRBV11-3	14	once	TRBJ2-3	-	TGTGCCAGCAGCTTAGAGGGGGCTGCAGATACGCAGTATTTT	CASSLEGAADTQYF
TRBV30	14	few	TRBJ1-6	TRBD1	TGTGCCTGGATGTCCGGGACAGGGTATTCACCCCTCCACTTT	CAWMSGTGYSPLHF
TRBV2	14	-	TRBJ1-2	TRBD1	TGTGCCAGCACCTTGGACAGGGAAGGGTATGGCTACACCTTC	CASTLDREGYGYTF
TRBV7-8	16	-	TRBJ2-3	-	TGTGCCAGCAGCCCTCAGACTAGGGCTGGTGCAGATACGCAGTATTTT	CASSPQTRAGADTQYF
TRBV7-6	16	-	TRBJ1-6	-	TGTGCCAGCAGCCCCACCAGGGCCTCCTATAATTCACCCCTCCACTTT	CASSPTRASYNSPLHF
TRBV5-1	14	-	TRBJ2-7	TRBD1	TGCGCCAGCAGCGTGACAGGGGGCTTCTACGAGCAGTACTTC	CASSVTGGFYEQYF
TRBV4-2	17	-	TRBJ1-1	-	TGTGCCAGCAGCCAAGATTGGAGGGGCGATGGTGTAACTGAAGCTTTCTTT	CASSQDWRGDGVTEAFF
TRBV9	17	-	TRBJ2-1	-	TGTGCCAGCAGCCCGAGGGTAGGAGGGGGCGGCTACAATGAGCAGTTCTTC	CASSPRVGGGGYNEQFF
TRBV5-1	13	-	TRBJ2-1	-	TGCGCCAGCAGCTTGGTTATGGGGACTGAGCAGTTCTTC	CASSLVMGTEQFF
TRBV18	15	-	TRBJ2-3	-	TGTGCCAGCTCATATCGGGGCCCAAGCACAGATACGCAGTATTTT	CASSYRGPSTDTQYF
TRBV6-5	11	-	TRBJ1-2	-	TGTGCCAGCAGGGGAGAAACTGGCTACACCTTC	CASRGETGYTF
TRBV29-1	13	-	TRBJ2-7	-	TGCAGCACCGTCGGACCGGTCTTCGACGAGCAGTACTTC	CSTVGPVFDEQYF
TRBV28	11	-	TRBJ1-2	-	TGTGCCAGCAGTTTACGTTCTGGCTACACCTTC	CASSLRSGYTF
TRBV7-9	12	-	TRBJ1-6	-	TGTGCCAGCAGCTGGAGAGAGTCACCCCTCCACTTT	CASSWRESPLHF
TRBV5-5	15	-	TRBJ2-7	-	TGTGCCAGCCGACGACAGTCATCTAGCTCCTACGAGCAGTACTTC	CASRRQSSSSYEQYF
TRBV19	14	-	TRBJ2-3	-	TGTGCCAGTAACCCGACGACTAGCACAGATACGCAGTATTTT	CASNPTTSTDTQYF
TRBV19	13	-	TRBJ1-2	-	TGTGCCAGTAGTTCCCGACAGAACTATGGCTACACCTTC	CASSSRQNYGYTF
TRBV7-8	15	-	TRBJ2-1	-	TGTGCCAGCAGCTTGAGTAGCGGCTCCTACAATGAGCAGTTCTTC	CASSLSSGSYNEQFF